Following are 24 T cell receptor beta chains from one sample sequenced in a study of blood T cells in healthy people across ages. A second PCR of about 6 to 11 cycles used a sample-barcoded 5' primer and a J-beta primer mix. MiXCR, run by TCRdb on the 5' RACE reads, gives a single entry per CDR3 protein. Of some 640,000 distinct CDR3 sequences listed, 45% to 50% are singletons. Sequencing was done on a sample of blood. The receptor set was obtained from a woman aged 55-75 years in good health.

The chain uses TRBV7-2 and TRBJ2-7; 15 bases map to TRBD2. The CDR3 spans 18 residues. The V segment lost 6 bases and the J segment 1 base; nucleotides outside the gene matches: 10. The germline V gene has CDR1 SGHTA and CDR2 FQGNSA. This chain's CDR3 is CASSLQGLAGGQSYEQYF. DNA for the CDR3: TGTGCCAGCAGTTTACAGGGACTAGCGGGAGGCCAATCCTACGAGCAGTACTTC.

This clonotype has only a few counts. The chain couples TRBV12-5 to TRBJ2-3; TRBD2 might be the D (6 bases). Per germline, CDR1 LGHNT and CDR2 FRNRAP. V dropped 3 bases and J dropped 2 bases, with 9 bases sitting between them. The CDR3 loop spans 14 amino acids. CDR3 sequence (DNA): TGTGCTAGTGGTTTTGCGGGGCTCACAGATACGCAGTATTTT. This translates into CASGFAGLTDTQYF.

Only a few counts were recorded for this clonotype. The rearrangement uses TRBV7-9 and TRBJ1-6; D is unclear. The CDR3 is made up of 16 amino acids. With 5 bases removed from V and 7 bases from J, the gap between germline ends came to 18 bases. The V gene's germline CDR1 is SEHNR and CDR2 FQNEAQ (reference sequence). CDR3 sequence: CASSESRVTGNSPLHF. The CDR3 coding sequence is TGTGCCAGCAGCGAGTCCCGGGTCACCGGGAATTCACCCCTCCACTTT.

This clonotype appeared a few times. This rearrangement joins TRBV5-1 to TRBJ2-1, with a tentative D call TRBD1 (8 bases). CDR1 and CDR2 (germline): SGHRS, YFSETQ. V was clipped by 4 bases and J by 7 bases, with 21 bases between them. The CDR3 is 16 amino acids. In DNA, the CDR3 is TGCGCCAGCAGCCCAACCCAGGGGGCAGCGGGGAATGAGCAGTTCTTC. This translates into CASSPTQGAAGNEQFF.

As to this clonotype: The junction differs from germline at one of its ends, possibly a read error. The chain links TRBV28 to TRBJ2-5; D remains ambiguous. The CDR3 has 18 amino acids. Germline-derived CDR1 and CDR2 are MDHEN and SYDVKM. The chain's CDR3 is CASSLSKWSVSRIQTQYF. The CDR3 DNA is TGTGCCAGTAGTTTATCGAAGTGGAGTGTCTCTCGCATCCAGACCCAGTACTTC. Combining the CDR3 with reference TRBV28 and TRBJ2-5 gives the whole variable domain DVKVTQSSRYLVKRTGEKVFLECVQDMDHENMFWYRQDPGLGLRLIYFSYDVKMKEKGDIPEGYSVSREKKERFSLILESASTNQTSMYLCASSLSKWSVSRIQTQYFGPGTRLLVL.

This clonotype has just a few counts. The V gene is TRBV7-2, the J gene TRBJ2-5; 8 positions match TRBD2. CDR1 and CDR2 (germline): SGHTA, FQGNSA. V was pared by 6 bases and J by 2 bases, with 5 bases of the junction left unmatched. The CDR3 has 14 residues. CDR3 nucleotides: TGTGCCAGCAGTAGGTCTAGCGGGCAAGAGACCCAGTACTTC. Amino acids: CASSRSSGQETQYF.

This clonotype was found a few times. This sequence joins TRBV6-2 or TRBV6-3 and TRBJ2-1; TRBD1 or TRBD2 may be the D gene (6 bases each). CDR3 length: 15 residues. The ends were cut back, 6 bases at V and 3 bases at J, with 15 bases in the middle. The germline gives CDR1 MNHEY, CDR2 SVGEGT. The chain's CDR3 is CASRVGGPLYNEQFF. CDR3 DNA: TGTGCCAGCAGGGTCGGGGGCCCTCTCTACAATGAGCAGTTCTTC.

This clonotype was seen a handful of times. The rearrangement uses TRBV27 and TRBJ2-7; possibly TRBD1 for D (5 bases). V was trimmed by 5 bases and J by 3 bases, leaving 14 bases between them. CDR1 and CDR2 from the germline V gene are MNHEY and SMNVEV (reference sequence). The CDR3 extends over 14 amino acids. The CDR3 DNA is TGTGCCAGCAGTGACGCCGGACATAGCTACGAGCAGTACTTC. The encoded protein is CASSDAGHSYEQYF.

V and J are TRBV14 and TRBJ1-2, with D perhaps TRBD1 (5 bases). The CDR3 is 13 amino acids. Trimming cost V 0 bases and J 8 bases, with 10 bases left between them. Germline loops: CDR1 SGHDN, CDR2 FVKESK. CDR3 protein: CASSQDRGTGYTF. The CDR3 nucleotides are TGTGCCAGCAGCCAAGATCGAGGGACCGGCTACACCTTC.

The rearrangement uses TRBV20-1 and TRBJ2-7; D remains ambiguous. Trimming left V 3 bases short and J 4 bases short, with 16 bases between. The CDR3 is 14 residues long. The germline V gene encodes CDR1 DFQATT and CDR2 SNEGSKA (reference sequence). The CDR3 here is CSARNFHNTYEQYF. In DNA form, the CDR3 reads TGCAGTGCTAGGAACTTCCATAATACTTACGAGCAGTACTTC.

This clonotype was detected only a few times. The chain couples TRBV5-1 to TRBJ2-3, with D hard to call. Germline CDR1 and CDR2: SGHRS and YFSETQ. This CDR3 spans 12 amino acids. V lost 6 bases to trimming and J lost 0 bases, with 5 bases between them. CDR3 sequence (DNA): TGCGCCAGCACTGATAGCACAGATACGCAGTATTTT. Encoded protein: CASTDSTDTQYF. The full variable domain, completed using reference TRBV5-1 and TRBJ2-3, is KAGVTQTPRYLIKTRGQQVTLSCSPISGHRSVSWYQQTPGQGLQFLFEYFSETQRNKGNFPGRFSGRQFSNSRSEMNVSTLELGDSALYLCASTDSTDTQYFGPGTRLTVL.

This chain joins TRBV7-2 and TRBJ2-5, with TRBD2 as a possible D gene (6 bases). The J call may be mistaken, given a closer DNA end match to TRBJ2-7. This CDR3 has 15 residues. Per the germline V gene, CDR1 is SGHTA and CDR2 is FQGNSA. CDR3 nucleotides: TGTGCCAGCAGCTTTGTCGGGCTAGCGAGCTACGAGCAGTACTTC. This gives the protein CASSFVGLASYEQYF.

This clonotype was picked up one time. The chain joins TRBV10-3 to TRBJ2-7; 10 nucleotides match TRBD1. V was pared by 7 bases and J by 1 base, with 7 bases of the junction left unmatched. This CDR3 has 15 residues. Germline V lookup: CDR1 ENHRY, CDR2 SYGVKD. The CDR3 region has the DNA TGTGCCATCACCCCGGGGACAGGGGTTTCCTACGAGCAGTACTTC. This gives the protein CAITPGTGVSYEQYF.

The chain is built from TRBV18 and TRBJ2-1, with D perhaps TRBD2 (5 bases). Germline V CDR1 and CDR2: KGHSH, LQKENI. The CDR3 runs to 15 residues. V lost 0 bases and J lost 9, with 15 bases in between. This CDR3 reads CASSPPNLGEGEQFF. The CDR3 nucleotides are TGTGCCAGCTCACCACCTAACCTTGGTGAGGGTGAGCAGTTCTTC. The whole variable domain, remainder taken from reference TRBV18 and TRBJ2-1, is NAGVMQNPRHLVRRRGQEARLRCSPMKGHSHVYWYRQLPEEGLKFMVYLQKENIIDESGMPKERFSAEFPKEGPSILRIQQVVRGDSAAYFCASSPPNLGEGEQFFGPGTRLTVL.

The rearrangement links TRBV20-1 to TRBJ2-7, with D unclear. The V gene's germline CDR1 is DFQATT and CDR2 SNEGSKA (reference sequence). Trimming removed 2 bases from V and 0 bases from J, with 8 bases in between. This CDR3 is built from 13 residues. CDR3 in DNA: TGCAGTGCTAGATTGCGGAGCTCCTACGAGCAGTACTTC. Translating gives CSARLRSSYEQYF.

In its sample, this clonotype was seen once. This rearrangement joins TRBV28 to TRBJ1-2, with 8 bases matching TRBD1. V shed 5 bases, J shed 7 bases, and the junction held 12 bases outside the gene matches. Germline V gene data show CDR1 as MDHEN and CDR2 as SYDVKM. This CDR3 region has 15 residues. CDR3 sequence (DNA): TGTGCCAGCAGTCTAGCGGGACAGGTGTTATGTGGCTACACCTTC. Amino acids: CASSLAGQVLCGYTF.

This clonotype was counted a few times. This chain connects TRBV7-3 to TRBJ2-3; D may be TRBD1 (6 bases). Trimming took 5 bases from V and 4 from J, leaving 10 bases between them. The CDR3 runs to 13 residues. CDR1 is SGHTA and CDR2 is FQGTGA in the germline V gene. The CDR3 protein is CASSGTGPDTQYF. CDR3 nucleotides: TGTGCCAGCAGCGGTACAGGGCCAGATACGCAGTATTTT.

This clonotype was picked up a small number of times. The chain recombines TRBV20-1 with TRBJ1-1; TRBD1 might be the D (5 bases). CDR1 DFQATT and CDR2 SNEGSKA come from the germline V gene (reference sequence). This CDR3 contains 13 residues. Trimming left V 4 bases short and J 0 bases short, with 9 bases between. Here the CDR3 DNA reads TGCAGTGCTACAAAGGACATGAACACTGAAGCTTTCTTT. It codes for CSATKDMNTEAFF.

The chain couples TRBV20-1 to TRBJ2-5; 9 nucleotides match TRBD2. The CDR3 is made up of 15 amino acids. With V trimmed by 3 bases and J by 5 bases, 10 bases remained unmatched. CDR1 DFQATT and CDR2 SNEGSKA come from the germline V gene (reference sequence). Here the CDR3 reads CSASFSGRFRETQYF. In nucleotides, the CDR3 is TGCAGTGCTAGCTTTAGCGGGAGATTCAGGGAGACCCAGTACTTC.

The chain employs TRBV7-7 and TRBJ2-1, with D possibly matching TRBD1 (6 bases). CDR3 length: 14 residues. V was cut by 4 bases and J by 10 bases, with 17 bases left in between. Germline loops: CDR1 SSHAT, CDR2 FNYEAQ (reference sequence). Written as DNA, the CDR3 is TGTGCCAGCAGCTCGGGACACACAAGCCGCGAGCAGTTCTTC. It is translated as CASSSGHTSREQFF. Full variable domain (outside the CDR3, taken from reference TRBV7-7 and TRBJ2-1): GAGVSQSPRYKVTKRGQDVTLRCDPISSHATLYWYQQALGQGPEFLTYFNYEAQPDKSGLPSDRFSAERPEGSISTLTIQRTEQRDSAMYRCASSSGHTSREQFFGPGTRLTVL.

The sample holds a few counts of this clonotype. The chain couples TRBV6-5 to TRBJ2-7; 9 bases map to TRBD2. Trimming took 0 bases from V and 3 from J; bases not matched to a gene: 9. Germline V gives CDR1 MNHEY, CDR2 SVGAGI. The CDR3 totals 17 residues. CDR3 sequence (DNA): TGTGCCAGCAGTTACTCGATGCGCGGGAGGGCTGTCTACGAGCAGTACTTC. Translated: CASSYSMRGRAVYEQYF.

In DNA, the CDR3 is TGTGCCAGCAGCGTAGGAAAGCCGACCTACAATGAGCAGTTCTTC. Its translation is CASSVGKPTYNEQFF. The chain employs TRBV9 and TRBJ2-1; unclear D gene. The CDR3 is 15 residues long. V was cut by 0 bases and J by 2 bases, with 9 bases left in between. Germline V gene sequence: CDR1 SGDLS, CDR2 YYNGEE.

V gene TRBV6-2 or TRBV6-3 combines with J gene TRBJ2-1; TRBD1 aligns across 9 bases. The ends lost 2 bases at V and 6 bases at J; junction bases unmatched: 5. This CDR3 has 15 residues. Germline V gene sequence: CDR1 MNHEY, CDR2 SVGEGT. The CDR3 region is CASSYIGQGSNEQFF. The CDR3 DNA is TGTGCCAGCAGTTACATAGGACAGGGGTCCAATGAGCAGTTCTTC.

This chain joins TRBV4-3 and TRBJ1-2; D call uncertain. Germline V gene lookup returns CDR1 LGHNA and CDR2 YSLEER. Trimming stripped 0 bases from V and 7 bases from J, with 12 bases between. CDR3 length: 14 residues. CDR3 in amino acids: CASSQDAGSAGYTF. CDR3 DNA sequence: TGCGCCAGCAGCCAAGATGCGGGGTCGGCTGGCTACACCTTC.